The clone carrying this T cell receptor (beta chain) occurred a few times. CD8+ and CD4+ T cells from blood underwent TCR beta sequencing. Each multiple sclerosis control was a treatment-naive patient with relapsing-remitting disease that was either stable or active. Both CD4+ and CD8+ T cells were negatively isolated, and TEMRA cells underwent FACS enrichment. These data are taken from a study of CD8 T cells in Susac syndrome. Reverse transcription used about 0.45 to 1 ug RNA and random hexamers. MiXCR, run by TCRdb on the immunoSEQ multiplex PCR reads, gives a single entry per CDR3 protein. The sample holds a few hundred thousand distinct CDR3 sequences, 70% to 90% seen once. V lost 5 bases and J lost 8; bases outside the gene matches: 14. This CDR3 comprises 16 residues. Germline lookup yields CDR1 SGHRS and CDR2 YFSETQ.

The origin of this receptor is a human donor with multiple sclerosis. The source material was CD8+ T cells from PBMCs. The chain uses TRBV5-1 and TRBJ2-1, with 9 bases matching TRBD2. CDR3 DNA sequence: TGCGCCAGCAGTTCCGACGCTAGCGGGGCAGAAGATGAGCAGTTCTTC. Residues: CASSSDASGAEDEQFF.